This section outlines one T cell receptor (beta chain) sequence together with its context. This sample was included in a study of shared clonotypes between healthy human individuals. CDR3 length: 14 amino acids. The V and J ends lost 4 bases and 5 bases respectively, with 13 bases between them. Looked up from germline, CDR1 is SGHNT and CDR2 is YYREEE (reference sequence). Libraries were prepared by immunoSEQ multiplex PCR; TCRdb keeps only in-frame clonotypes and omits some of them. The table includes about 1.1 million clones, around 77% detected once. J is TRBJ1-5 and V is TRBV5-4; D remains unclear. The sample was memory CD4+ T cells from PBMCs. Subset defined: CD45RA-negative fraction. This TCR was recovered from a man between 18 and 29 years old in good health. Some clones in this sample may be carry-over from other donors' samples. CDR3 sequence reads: CASSKSGFDQPQHF. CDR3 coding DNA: TGTGCCAGCAGCAAGTCGGGGTTTGATCAGCCCCAGCATTTT.